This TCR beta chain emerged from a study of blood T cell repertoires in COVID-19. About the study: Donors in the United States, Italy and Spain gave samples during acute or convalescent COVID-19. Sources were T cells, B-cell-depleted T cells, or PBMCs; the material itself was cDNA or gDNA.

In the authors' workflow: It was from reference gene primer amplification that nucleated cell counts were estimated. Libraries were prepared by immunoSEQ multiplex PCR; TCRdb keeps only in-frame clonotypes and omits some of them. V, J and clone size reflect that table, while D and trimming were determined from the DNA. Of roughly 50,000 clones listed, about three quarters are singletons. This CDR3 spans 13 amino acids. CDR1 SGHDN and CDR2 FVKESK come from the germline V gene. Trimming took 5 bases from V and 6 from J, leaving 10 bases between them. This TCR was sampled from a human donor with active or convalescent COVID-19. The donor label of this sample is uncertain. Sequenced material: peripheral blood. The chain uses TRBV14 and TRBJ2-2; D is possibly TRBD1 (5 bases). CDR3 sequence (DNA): TGTGCCAGCAGCTTACAGGTAGCCGGGGAGCTGTTTTTT. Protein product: CASSLQVAGELFF.